Sequencing of this T cell receptor (beta chain) was carried out in a study of PD-1 blockade in classical Hodgkin lymphoma. Whole-study results and caveats: Complete responders started with a diversity level that resembled newly diagnosed patients at baseline.

Profiled with immunoSEQ multiplex PCR; TCRdb holds only in-frame clones, not every one. This table has around 16,000 clones, approximately 83% appearing once. Deletions cut 3 bases from V and 2 bases from J, with 20 bases between. CDR1 is SQVTM and CDR2 is ANQGSEA in the germline V gene. This CDR3 has 17 residues. Regarding this clone: Its target is not known.

Every one of the patients relapsed after autologous stem cell transplantation (brentuximab vedotin exposure was variable). The sequencing used peripheral blood mononuclear cells (PBMCs), collected before the second cycle of nivolumab. The chain recombines TRBV29-1 with TRBJ1-5; TRBD1 is a possible D gene (5 bases). The receptor was derived from a human donor with classical Hodgkin lymphoma. The CDR3 nucleotides are TGCAGCGTTGATCCCTTACCCGGGGGGGTCCGCAATCAGCCCCAGCATTTT. Its protein is CSVDPLPGGVRNQPQHF.